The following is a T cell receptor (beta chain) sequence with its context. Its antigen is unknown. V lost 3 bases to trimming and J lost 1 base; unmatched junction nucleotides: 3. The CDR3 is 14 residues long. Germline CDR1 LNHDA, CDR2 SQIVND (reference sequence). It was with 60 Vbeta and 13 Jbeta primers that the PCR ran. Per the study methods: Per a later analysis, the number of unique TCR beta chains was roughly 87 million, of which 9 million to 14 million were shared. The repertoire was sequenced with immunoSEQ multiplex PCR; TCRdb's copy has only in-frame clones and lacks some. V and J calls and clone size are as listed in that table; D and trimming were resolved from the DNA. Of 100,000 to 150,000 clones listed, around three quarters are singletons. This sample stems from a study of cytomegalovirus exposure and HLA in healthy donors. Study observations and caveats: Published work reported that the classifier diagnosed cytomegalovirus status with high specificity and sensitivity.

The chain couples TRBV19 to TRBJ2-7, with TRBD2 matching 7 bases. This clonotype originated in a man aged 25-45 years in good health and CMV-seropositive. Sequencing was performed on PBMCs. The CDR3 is CASSMGGESYEQYF. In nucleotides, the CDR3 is TGTGCCAGTAGTATGGGGGGGGAGTCCTACGAGCAGTACTTC.